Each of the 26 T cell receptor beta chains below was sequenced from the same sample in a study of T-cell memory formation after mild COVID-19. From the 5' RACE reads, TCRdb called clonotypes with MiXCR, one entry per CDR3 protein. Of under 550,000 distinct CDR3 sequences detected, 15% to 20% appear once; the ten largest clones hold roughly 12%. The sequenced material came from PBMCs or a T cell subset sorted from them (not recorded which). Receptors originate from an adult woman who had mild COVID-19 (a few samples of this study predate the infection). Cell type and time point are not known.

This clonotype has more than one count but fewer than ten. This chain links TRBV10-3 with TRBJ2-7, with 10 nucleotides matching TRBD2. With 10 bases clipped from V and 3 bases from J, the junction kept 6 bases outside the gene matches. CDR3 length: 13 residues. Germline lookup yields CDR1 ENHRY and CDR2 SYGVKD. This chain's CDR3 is CATGLAESYEQYF. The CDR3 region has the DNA TGTGCCACAGGACTAGCGGAGAGCTACGAGCAGTACTTC.

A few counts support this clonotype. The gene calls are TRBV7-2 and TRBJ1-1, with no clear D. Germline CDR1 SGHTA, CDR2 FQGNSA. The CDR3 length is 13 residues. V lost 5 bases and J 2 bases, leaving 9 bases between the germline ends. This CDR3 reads CASSPDFNTEAFF. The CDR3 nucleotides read TGTGCCAGCAGCCCCGATTTCAACACTGAAGCTTTCTTT.

CDR3 DNA sequence: TGCAGTGCTAGGCCCAGACTAGCGGGAGTGTCAGATACGCAGTATTTT. It yields the protein CSARPRLAGVSDTQYF. This chain uses TRBV20-1 with TRBJ2-3; 12 bases fit TRBD2. This CDR3 is 16 amino acids long. The germline V gene has CDR1 DFQATT and CDR2 SNEGSKA (reference sequence). V dropped 3 bases and J dropped 4; count of bases not matched to a gene: 8.

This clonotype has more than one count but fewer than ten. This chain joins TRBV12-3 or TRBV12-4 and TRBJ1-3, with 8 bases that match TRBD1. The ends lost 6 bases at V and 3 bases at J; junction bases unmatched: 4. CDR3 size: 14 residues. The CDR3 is CASRETGDGNTIYF. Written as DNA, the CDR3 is TGTGCCAGCAGGGAGACAGGGGATGGAAACACCATATATTTT.

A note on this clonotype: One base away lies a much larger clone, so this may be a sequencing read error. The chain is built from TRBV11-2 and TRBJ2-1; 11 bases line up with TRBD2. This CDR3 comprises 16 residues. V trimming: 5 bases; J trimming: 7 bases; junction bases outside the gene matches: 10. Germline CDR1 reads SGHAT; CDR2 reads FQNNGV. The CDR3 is CASSRVAGGPRNEQFF. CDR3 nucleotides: TGTGCCAGCAGCCGCGTAGCGGGAGGGCCTAGGAATGAGCAGTTCTTC.

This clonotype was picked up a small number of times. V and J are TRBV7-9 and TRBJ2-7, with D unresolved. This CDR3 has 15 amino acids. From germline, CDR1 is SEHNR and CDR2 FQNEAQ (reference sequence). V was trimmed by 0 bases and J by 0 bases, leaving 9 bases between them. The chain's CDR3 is CASSLAPQSSYEQYF. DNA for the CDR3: TGTGCCAGCAGCTTAGCCCCCCAGAGCTCCTACGAGCAGTACTTC.

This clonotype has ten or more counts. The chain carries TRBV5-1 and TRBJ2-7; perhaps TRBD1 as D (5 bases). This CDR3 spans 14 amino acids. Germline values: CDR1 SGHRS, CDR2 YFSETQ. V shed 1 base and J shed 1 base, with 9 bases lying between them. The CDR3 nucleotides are TGCGCCAGCAGCTTGAGTCCAGGGTCCTACGAGCAGTACTTC. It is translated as CASSLSPGSYEQYF.

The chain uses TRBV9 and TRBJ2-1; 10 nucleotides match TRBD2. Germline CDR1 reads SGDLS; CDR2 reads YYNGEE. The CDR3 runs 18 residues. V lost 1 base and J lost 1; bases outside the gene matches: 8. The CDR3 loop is CASSVQAGGPRSYNEQFF. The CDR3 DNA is TGTGCCAGCAGCGTACAAGCGGGAGGGCCTCGGTCCTACAATGAGCAGTTCTTC.

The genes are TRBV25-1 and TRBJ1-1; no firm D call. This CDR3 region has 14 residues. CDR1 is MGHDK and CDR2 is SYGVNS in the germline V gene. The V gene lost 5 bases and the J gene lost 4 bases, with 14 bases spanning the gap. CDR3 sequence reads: CASSTTPRPTEAFF. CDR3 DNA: TGTGCCAGCAGTACCACGCCTCGACCCACTGAAGCTTTCTTT.

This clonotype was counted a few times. CDR3 DNA: TGTGCCAGCAGCTTAGGAGGGAGCTCCTATAATTCACCCCTCCACTTT. It encodes CASSLGGSSYNSPLHF. The chain recombines TRBV7-6 with TRBJ1-6; D call uncertain. This CDR3 region has 16 residues. Trimming shortened V by 1 base and J by 0 bases, and 7 bases separated the two germline ends. Germline V CDR1 and CDR2: SGHVS, FNYEAQ. Complete variable domain (other parts from reference TRBV7-6 and TRBJ1-6): GAGVSQSPRYKVTKRGQDVALRCDPISGHVSLYWYRQALGQGPEFLTYFNYEAQQDKSGLPNDRFSAERPEGSISTLTIQRTEQRDSAMYRCASSLGGSSYNSPLHFGNGTRLTVT.

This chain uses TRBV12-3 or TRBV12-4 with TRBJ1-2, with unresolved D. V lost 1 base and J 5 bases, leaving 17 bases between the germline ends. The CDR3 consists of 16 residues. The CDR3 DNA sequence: TGTGCCAGCAGTTTAGTTCCGGTCCCCGGGCGTTATGGCTACACCTTC. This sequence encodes CASSLVPVPGRYGYTF.

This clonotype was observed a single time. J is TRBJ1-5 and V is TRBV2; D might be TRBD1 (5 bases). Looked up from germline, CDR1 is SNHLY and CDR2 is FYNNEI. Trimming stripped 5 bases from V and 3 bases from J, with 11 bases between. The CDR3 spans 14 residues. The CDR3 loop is CASSIDGHNQPQHF. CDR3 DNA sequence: TGTGCCAGCAGTATCGACGGACACAATCAGCCCCAGCATTTT.

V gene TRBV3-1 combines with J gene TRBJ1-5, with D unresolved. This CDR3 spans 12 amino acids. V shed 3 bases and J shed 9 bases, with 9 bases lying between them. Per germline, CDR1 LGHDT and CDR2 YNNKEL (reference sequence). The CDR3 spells CASSHYGSPQHF. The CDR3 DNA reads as TGTGCCAGCAGCCATTATGGCTCGCCCCAGCATTTT. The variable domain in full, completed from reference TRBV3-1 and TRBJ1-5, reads DTAVSQTPKYLVTQMGNDKSIKCEQNLGHDTMYWYKQDSKKFLKIMFSYNNKELIINETVPNRFSPKSPDKAHLNLHINSLELGDSAVYFCASSHYGSPQHFGDGTRLSIL.

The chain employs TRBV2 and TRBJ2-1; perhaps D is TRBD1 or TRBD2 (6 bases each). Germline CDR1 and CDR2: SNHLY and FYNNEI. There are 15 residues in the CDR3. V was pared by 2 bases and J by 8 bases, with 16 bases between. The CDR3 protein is CASSEIGGPTDEQFF. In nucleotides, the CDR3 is TGTGCCAGCAGTGAAATCGGGGGCCCGACGGATGAGCAGTTCTTC.

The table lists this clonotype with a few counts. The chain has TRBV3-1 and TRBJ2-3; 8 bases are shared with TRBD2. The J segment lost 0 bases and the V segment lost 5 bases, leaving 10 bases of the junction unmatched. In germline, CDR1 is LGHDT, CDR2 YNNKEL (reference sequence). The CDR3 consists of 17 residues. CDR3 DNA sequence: TGTGCCAGCAGCTCGCCTCGTAGCGGGGTTAGCACAGATACGCAGTATTTT. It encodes CASSSPRSGVSTDTQYF.

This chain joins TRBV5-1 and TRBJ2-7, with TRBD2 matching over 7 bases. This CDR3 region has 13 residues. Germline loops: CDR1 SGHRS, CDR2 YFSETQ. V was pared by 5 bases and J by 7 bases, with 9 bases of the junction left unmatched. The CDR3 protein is CASSSSGSGEQYF. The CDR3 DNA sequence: TGCGCCAGCAGTTCTAGCGGCTCGGGGGAGCAGTACTTC.

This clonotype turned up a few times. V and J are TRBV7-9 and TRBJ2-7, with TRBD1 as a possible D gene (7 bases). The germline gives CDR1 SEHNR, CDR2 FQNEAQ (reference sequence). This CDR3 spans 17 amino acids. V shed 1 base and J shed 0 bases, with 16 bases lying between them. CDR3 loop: CASSLDPGTAGSYEQYF. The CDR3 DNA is TGTGCCAGCAGCTTAGACCCAGGGACAGCGGGCTCCTACGAGCAGTACTTC.

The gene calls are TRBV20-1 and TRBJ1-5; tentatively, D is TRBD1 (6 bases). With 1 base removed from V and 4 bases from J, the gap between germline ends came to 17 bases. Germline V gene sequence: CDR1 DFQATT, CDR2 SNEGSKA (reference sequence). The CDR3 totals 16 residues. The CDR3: CSARATHGTNNQPQHF. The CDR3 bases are TGCAGTGCTAGAGCTACCCACGGGACAAATAATCAGCCCCAGCATTTT.

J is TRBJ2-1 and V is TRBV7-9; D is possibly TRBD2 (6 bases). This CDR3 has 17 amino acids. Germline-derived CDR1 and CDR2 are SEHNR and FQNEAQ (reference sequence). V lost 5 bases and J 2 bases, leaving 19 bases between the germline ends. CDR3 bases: TGTGCCAGCAGCCTCCTTGCGGTAGCGGAGGCCTACAATGAGCAGTTCTTC. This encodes CASSLLAVAEAYNEQFF.

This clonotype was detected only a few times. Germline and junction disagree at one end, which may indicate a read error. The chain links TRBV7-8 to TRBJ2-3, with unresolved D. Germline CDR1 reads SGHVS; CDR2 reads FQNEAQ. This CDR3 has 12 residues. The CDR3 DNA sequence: TGTGCCAGCAGCCCCCGGGCCCGGAATCCGGATTTT. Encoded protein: CASSPRARNPDF.

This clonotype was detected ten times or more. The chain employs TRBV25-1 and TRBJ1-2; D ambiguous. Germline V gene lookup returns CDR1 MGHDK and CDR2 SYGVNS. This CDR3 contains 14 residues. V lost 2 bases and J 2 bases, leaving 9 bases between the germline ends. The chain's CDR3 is CASSEKGLNYGYTF. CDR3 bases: TGTGCCAGCAGTGAAAAGGGCCTCAACTATGGCTACACCTTC.

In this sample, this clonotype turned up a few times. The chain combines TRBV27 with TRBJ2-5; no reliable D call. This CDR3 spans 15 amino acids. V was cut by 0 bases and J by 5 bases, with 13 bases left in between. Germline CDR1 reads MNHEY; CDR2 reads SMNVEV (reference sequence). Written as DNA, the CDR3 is TGTGCCAGCAGTTTATCAGCTGGGTCGTGGGAGACCCAGTACTTC. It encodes CASSLSAGSWETQYF.

The CDR3 bases are TGTGCCAGCAAGCCGGCGGGGGGGTCGAGAACCCAGTACTTC. This gives the protein CASKPAGGSRTQYF. The chain has TRBV11-2 and TRBJ2-5; 9 bases agree with TRBD2. This CDR3 spans 14 amino acids. With V trimmed by 7 bases and J by 8 bases, 11 bases remained unmatched. Germline CDR1 and CDR2: SGHAT and FQNNGV.

The CDR3 DNA reads TGTGCCAGCAGTTCGGGCGCGACCATTCAGTACTTC. Translated: CASSSGATIQYF. This chain uses TRBV12-3 or TRBV12-4 with TRBJ2-4; D call uncertain. The CDR3 is 12 residues long. Trimming stripped 4 bases from V and 9 bases from J, with 10 bases between.

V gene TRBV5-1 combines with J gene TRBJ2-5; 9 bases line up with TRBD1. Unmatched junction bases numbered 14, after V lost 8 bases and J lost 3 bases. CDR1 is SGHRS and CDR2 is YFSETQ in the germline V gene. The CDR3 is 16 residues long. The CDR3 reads CASRGAPGQGEETQYF. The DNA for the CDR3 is TGCGCCAGTAGGGGAGCCCCGGGACAGGGTGAAGAGACCCAGTACTTC.

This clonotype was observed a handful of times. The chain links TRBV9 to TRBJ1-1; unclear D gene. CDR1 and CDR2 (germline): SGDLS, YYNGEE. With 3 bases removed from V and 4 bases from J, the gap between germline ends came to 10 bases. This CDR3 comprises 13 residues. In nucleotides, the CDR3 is TGTGCCAGCAGCGCCCACGAAGCCACTGAAGCTTTCTTT. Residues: CASSAHEATEAFF.